This T cell receptor beta chain was documented in a study of CXCR3-negative and CXCR3-positive naive CD8 T cells. The germline V gene encodes CDR1 MDHEN and CDR2 SYDVKM. The CDR3 runs to 13 residues. UMI-tagged TRB cDNA libraries were built via 5' RACE. TCRdb reworked the 5' RACE reads into one entry per CDR3 protein, no DNA. The table lists nearly 90,000 distinct CDR3 sequences. Turning to this clonotype: The antigen is not known.

Study results and caveats: Naive CXCR3-positive cells had TRB CDR3s more hydrophobic than those of CXCR3-negative naive cells.

This sequence joins TRBV28 and TRBJ2-1; without DNA, the TCRdb call of TRBD1 cannot be checked. The sample taken for sequencing was naive CXCR3+ CD8+ T cells from blood. Subset of the sample: CD45RO-CCR7+CD27+CD95- naive CD8+ T cells expressing CXCR3 (TNR3+). The clonotype was recovered from a human donor in good health. Some clones in this sample may be carry-over from other donors' samples. CDR3 amino acids: CASSLGTGSEQSF. The variable domain in full, with the rest retrieved from reference TRBV28 and TRBJ2-1, is DVKVTQSSRYLVKRTGEKVFLECVQDMDHENMFWYRQDPGLGLRLIYFSYDVKMKEKGDIPEGYSVSREKKERFSLILESASTNQTSMYLCASSLGTGSEQSFGPGTRLTVL.